One sample yielded the 2 T cell receptor beta chains listed below, sequenced in a study of radiotherapy plus CTLA-4 blockade in lung cancer. Sequencing was performed with immunoSEQ multiplex PCR; in TCRdb, only in-frame clones are kept and a portion is missing. The repertoire holds about 110,000 clones, with 85% to 90% as singletons. The sequences come from peripheral blood, collected from a patient treated with radiotherapy plus ipilimumab. Source of these receptors: a human donor with non-small cell lung cancer that progressed on radiotherapy plus ipilimumab. Some clones in this sample may be carry-over from other donors' samples.

Details on this clone: This same CDR3 is encoded by further DNA sequences in the sample. The V and J genes are TRBV5-1 and TRBJ2-3, with D possibly matching TRBD1 (5 bases). V gave up 2 bases and J gave up 6 bases, with 10 bases separating them. Germline lookup yields CDR1 SGHRS and CDR2 YFSETQ. The CDR3 consists of 13 residues. The chain's CDR3 is CASSFWGRDTQYF. The CDR3 region has the DNA TGCGCCAGCAGCTTTTGGGGCAGGGATACGCAGTATTTT.

The chain has TRBV7-9 and TRBJ2-4, with 7 bases aligning to TRBD1. The germline gives CDR1 SEHNR, CDR2 FQNEAQ (reference sequence). The CDR3 loop spans 13 amino acids. Unmatched junction bases numbered 4, after V lost 8 bases and J lost 3 bases. The chain's CDR3 is CASRRDSKNIQYF. The CDR3, as DNA: TGTGCCAGCCGTCGGGACAGCAAAAACATTCAGTACTTC.